This entry describes one TCR beta chain. CDR1 is SEHNR and CDR2 is FQNEAQ in the germline V gene (reference sequence). The ends lost 3 bases at V and 4 bases at J; junction bases unmatched: 8. The CDR3 contains 16 residues. Per the authors' pipeline: The authors estimated nucleated cell counts from reference gene primer amplification. The data were produced by immunoSEQ multiplex PCR, yet TCRdb's version contains in-frame clones alone and is incomplete. That table supplies the V and J calls and clone size; D and trimming were determined from the DNA. The sample gives under 250,000 clones, approximately 81% of which show up once; about 3.9% is in the top ten. This sample was taken from a study of blood T cell repertoires in COVID-19. Study details: Italy, Spain and the United States were the sources of the convalescent and acute COVID-19 samples. PBMCs, B-cell-depleted T cells, or T cells were the source of the cDNA or gDNA that made up the material.

The chain uses TRBV7-9 and TRBJ1-3; TRBD1 aligns across 8 bases. This receptor was obtained from a woman of 80 years or more with acute or convalescent COVID-19. The sample comprised peripheral blood. The CDR3 coding sequence is TGTGCCAGCAGCTTTTACCAGGGGGCGCGGGGAAACACCATATATTTT. Protein: CASSFYQGARGNTIYF.